The present T cell receptor beta chain was sequenced within a study of cytomegalovirus exposure and HLA in healthy donors. Here immunoSEQ multiplex PCR was the method, and the copy in TCRdb shows in-frame clones only, minus some. The sample includes around 60,000 clones, roughly 90% of them seen just once. The germline V gene encodes CDR1 LGHNT and CDR2 FRNRAP. V shed 5 bases, J shed 6 bases, and the junction held 6 bases outside the gene matches. The CDR3 is 13 residues long. Sequencing was performed on PBMCs. This TCR was sampled from a man between 18 and 35 years old in good health and CMV-seronegative. The chain links TRBV12-5 to TRBJ1-1; 7 bases align to TRBD1. CDR3 loop: CASGTSTGSEAFF. DNA for the CDR3: TGTGCTAGTGGTACATCGACAGGGTCTGAAGCTTTCTTT. Together with reference TRBV12-5 and TRBJ1-1, the CDR3 gives the full variable domain: DARVTQTPRHKVTEMGQEVTMRCQPILGHNTVFWYRQTMMQGLELLAYFRNRAPLDDSGMPKDRFSAEMPDATLATLKIQPSEPRDSAVYFCASGTSTGSEAFFGQGTRLTVV.